Each of the 22 T cell receptor beta chains below was sequenced from the same sample in a study of blood T cell repertoires in COVID-19. Assay used: immunoSEQ multiplex PCR; TCRdb lists only in-frame clones, some missing. Of 200,000 to 250,000 clones in the sample, 65% to 90% were seen once. Material: peripheral blood. The receptors derive from a man in his fifties with active or convalescent COVID-19.

The rearrangement uses TRBV5-1 and TRBJ1-4; 10 nucleotides line up with TRBD1. The CDR3 contains 14 residues. After removal of 0 bases from V and 8 bases from J, the junction contained 1 base not matched to a gene. Germline V gene sequence: CDR1 SGHRS, CDR2 YFSETQ. For the CDR3, the DNA is TGCGCCAGCAGCTTGGGACAGGGGGCGGAAAAACTGTTTTTT. Its translation: CASSLGQGAEKLFF.

V usage is TRBV7-9 and J usage is TRBJ2-3; TRBD2 agrees at 13 bases. V lost 6 bases to trimming and J lost 5 bases; unmatched junction nucleotides: 8. This CDR3 has 16 amino acids. Per the germline V gene, CDR1 is SEHNR and CDR2 is FQNEAQ (reference sequence). CDR3 in DNA: TGTGCCAGCAGGCCAACTAGCGGGAGGGCCAGAGATACGCAGTATTTT. The encoded protein is CASRPTSGRARDTQYF.

The chain is built from TRBV5-1 and TRBJ2-5, with 10 bases fitting TRBD1. This CDR3 is built from 14 residues. V lost 3 bases, J lost 3 bases, and 2 bases stayed unmatched. Germline CDR1 SGHRS, CDR2 YFSETQ. Here the CDR3 reads CASSWGTGEETQYF. The CDR3 nucleotides are TGCGCCAGCAGCTGGGGGACAGGGGAAGAGACCCAGTACTTC.

This chain uses TRBV15 with TRBJ2-5, with D tentatively TRBD2 (5 bases). Germline V gene sequence: CDR1 LNHNV, CDR2 YYDKDF (reference sequence). The CDR3 contains 14 residues. The germline V and J ends were trimmed by 3 bases and 2 bases, with 10 bases remaining between them. CDR3 sequence: CATSRSGAQETQYF. DNA for the CDR3: TGTGCCACCAGCAGGAGCGGAGCTCAAGAGACCCAGTACTTC.

Comments on this clone: Other DNA sequences from this sample encode an identical CDR3 as well. The chain is built from TRBV7-2 and TRBJ1-1; perhaps TRBD1 as D (5 bases). V lost 4 bases and J 5 bases, leaving 11 bases between the germline ends. The CDR3 is 13 amino acids. Germline V gene lookup returns CDR1 SGHTA and CDR2 FQGNSA. CDR3 sequence (DNA): TGTGCCAGCAGCTCGCAGGGTGAGACTGAAGCTTTCTTT. Protein: CASSSQGETEAFF.

The gene calls are TRBV15 and TRBJ2-3; TRBD1 aligns across 9 bases. Germline CDR1 reads LNHNV; CDR2 reads YYDKDF (reference sequence). With V trimmed by 1 base and J by 4 bases, 0 bases remained unmatched. The CDR3 spans 14 residues. CDR3 residues: CATSRGQGADTQYF. DNA for the CDR3: TGTGCCACCAGCAGAGGACAGGGGGCAGATACGCAGTATTTT.

The chain uses TRBV7-2 and TRBJ2-5; possibly TRBD1 for D (5 bases). CDR3 length equals 14 residues. Germline loops: CDR1 SGHTA, CDR2 FQGNSA. V lost 5 bases, J lost 3 bases, and 13 bases lay in between. In DNA, the CDR3 is TGTGCCAGCAGCCACAGGAATTCGGAAGAGACCCAGTACTTC. Its translation: CASSHRNSEETQYF.

The table lists this clone with many counts. This chain joins TRBV3-1 (or the pseudogene TRBV3-2) and TRBJ1-2, with D unclear. The CDR3 totals 13 residues. V gave up 2 bases and J gave up 4 bases, with 8 bases separating them. CDR1 and CDR2 from the germline V gene are LGHDT and YNNKEL (reference sequence). The chain's CDR3 is CASSQSDIYGYTF. The CDR3 DNA reads TGTGCCAGCAGCCAATCCGACATCTATGGCTACACCTTC.

The CDR3 reads CAISGGLKTNEQFF. CDR3 in DNA: TGTGCCATCAGTGGAGGTCTTAAAACTAATGAGCAGTTCTTC. The gene calls are TRBV10-3 and TRBJ2-1, with D uncertain. This CDR3 has 14 residues. The germline gives CDR1 ENHRY, CDR2 SYGVKD. Trimming left V 4 bases short and J 7 bases short, with 14 bases between.

The rearrangement uses TRBV9 and TRBJ2-5; D not resolved. Trimming took 2 bases from V and 0 from J, leaving 8 bases between them. This CDR3 comprises 14 residues. Germline assignment: CDR1 SGDLS and CDR2 YYNGEE. This chain's CDR3 is CASSVSVYQETQYF. The CDR3 region has the DNA TGTGCCAGCAGCGTGAGCGTGTACCAAGAGACCCAGTACTTC.

The chain links TRBV6-4 to TRBJ1-6; a weak D match, TRBD1 (5 bases). Germline V gene lookup returns CDR1 MRHNA and CDR2 SNTAGT. This CDR3 spans 15 amino acids. V was cut by 3 bases and J by 6 bases, with 12 bases left in between. In nucleotides, the CDR3 is TGTGCCAGCAGTGAGGACCAGGGTGCTAATTCACCCCTCCACTTT. Translating gives CASSEDQGANSPLHF.

V and J are TRBV7-9 and TRBJ2-2; tentatively, D is TRBD1 (6 bases). The CDR3 covers 13 residues. The germline V and J ends were trimmed by 5 bases and 5 bases, with 9 bases remaining between them. Looked up from germline, CDR1 is SEHNR and CDR2 is FQNEAQ (reference sequence). Here the CDR3 reads CASSPTGTGELFF. CDR3 coding DNA: TGTGCCAGCAGCCCAACAGGGACCGGGGAGCTGTTTTTT.

The chain combines TRBV5-1 with TRBJ1-1, with 11 nucleotides matching TRBD1. The germline V gene has CDR1 SGHRS and CDR2 YFSETQ. Trimming cost V 4 bases and J 3 bases; bases outside gene matches: 5. The CDR3 contains 15 residues. The CDR3, as DNA: TGCGCCAGCAGCGCCGGACAGGGGGCGGACACTGAAGCTTTCTTT. Protein product: CASSAGQGADTEAFF.

As concerns this clone: The identical CDR3 is also encoded by other nucleotide sequences in the sample. V gene TRBV2 combines with J gene TRBJ1-2, with D hard to call. The CDR3 extends over 12 amino acids. V was cut by 1 base and J by 5 bases, with 5 bases left in between. Germline V gene lookup returns CDR1 SNHLY and CDR2 FYNNEI. The CDR3 coding sequence is TGTGCCAGCAGTGAAGACCGGTATGGCTACACCTTC. This sequence encodes CASSEDRYGYTF.

The chain recombines TRBV19 with TRBJ2-1; perhaps TRBD1 as D (6 bases). This CDR3 spans 14 amino acids. Germline CDR1 and CDR2: LNHDA and SQIVND (reference sequence). Trimming removed 5 bases from V and 3 bases from J, with 11 bases in between. CDR3 bases: TGTGCCAGTAGTGTATCAGGGGACTACAATGAGCAGTTCTTC. Its protein is CASSVSGDYNEQFF.

V and J are TRBV11-2 and TRBJ1-2, with D tentatively TRBD1 (5 bases). Germline CDR1 reads SGHAT; CDR2 reads FQNNGV. Trimming stripped 6 bases from V and 3 bases from J, with 14 bases between. The CDR3 is 14 residues long. The CDR3 region is CASRPGFRDYGYTF. The CDR3 DNA reads TGTGCCAGCAGACCAGGGTTTCGGGACTATGGCTACACCTTC.

The chain combines TRBV29-1 with TRBJ2-3; TRBD2 is a possible D gene (6 bases). Per the germline V gene, CDR1 is SQVTM and CDR2 is ANQGSEA. This CDR3 has 13 amino acids. Between the trimmed V and J ends, which lost 8 bases and 4 bases, there was a span of 16 bases. The CDR3 nucleotides are TGCAGCTCACGGGCTAGCGTGTCAGATACGCAGTATTTT. Protein sequence: CSSRASVSDTQYF.

Comment on this clone: One end of the junction varies from germline; a read error may be responsible. The rearrangement links TRBV7-7 to TRBJ2-5, with 7 bases matching TRBD2. The CDR3 is made up of 15 amino acids. Germline CDR1 reads SSHAT; CDR2 reads FNYEAQ (reference sequence). CDR3 amino acids: CASSLTPGGRETQYF. Here the CDR3 DNA reads TGTGCTAGCAGCTTAACCCCCGGGGGGAGGGAGACCCAGTACTTC.

This chain uses TRBV9 with TRBJ2-1, with TRBD1 matching 10 bases. The CDR3 is 16 amino acids. The V gene end was trimmed by 5 bases and the J gene end by 4 bases; junction bases not matched to a gene: 9. Germline V gene data show CDR1 as SGDLS and CDR2 as YYNGEE. The CDR3 reads CASSRPRDRGYNEQFF. In nucleotides, the CDR3 is TGTGCCAGCAGTCGGCCCCGGGACAGGGGTTACAATGAGCAGTTCTTC.

The table lists this clone with a count of one. This CDR3 reads CASSPTSGGLPFSYEQYV. The CDR3 nucleotides are TGTGCCAGCAGCCCGACTAGCGGGGGGTTACCCTTCTCCTACGAGCAGTACGTC. The chain couples TRBV11-2 to TRBJ2-7, with 13 bases that match TRBD2. CDR1 and CDR2 from the germline V gene are SGHAT and FQNNGV. The trim removed 5 bases at V and 0 bases at J, leaving 10 bases unmatched. The CDR3 extends over 18 amino acids.

The chain links TRBV12-3 or TRBV12-4 to TRBJ2-1, with D possibly TRBD1 on 6 matching bases. The CDR3 runs 12 residues. V was shortened by 6 bases and J by 8 bases, with 11 bases between the two germline ends. The CDR3 here is CASSRGGHEQFF. CDR3 DNA: TGTGCCAGCAGCCGTGGGGGCCATGAGCAGTTCTTC.

This chain connects TRBV5-4 to TRBJ1-2, with D hard to call. This CDR3 has 14 amino acids. Germline CDR1 reads SGHNT; CDR2 reads YYREEE (reference sequence). Trimming left V 0 bases short and J 4 bases short, with 10 bases between. CDR3 in amino acids: CASSLGGATYGYTF. CDR3 bases: TGTGCCAGCAGCTTGGGCGGAGCAACCTATGGCTACACCTTC.